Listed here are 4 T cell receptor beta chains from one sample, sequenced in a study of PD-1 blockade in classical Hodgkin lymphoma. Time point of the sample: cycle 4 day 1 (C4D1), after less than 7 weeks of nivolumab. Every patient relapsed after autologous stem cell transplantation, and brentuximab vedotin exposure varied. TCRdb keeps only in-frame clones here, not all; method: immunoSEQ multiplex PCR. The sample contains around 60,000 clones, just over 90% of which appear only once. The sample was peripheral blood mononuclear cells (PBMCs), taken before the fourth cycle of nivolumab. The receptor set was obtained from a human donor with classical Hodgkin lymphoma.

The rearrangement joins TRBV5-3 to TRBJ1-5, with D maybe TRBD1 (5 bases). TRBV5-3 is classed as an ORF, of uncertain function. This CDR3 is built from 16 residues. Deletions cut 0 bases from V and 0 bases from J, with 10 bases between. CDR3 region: CARSLGQKNSNQPQHF. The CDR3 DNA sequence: TGTGCCAGAAGCTTGGGACAGAAGAATAGCAATCAGCCCCAGCATTTT.

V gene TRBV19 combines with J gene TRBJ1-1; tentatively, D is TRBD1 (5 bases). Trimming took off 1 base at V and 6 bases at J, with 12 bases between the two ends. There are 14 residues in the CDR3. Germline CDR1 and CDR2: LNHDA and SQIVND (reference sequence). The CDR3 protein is CASSIAGGYAEAFF. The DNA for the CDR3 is TGTGCCAGTAGTATAGCTGGGGGTTACGCTGAAGCTTTCTTT.

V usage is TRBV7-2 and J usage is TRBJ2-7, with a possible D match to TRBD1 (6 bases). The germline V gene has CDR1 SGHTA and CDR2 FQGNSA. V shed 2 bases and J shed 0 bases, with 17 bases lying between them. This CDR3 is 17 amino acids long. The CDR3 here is CASSLPQNLQGSYEQYF. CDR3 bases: TGTGCCAGCAGCTTACCGCAGAACTTACAGGGCTCCTACGAGCAGTACTTC. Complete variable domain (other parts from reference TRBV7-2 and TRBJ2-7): GAGVSQSPSNKVTEKGKDVELRCDPISGHTALYWYRQSLGQGLEFLIYFQGNSAPDKSGLPSDRFSAERTGGSVSTLTIQRTQQEDSAVYLCASSLPQNLQGSYEQYFGPGTRLTVT.

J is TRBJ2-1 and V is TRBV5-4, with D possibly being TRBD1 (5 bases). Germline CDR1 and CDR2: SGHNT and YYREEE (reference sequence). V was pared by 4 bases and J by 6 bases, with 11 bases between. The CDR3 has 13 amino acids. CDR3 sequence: CASSKPTVNEQFF. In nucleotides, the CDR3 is TGTGCCAGCAGCAAACCGACAGTCAATGAGCAGTTCTTC.